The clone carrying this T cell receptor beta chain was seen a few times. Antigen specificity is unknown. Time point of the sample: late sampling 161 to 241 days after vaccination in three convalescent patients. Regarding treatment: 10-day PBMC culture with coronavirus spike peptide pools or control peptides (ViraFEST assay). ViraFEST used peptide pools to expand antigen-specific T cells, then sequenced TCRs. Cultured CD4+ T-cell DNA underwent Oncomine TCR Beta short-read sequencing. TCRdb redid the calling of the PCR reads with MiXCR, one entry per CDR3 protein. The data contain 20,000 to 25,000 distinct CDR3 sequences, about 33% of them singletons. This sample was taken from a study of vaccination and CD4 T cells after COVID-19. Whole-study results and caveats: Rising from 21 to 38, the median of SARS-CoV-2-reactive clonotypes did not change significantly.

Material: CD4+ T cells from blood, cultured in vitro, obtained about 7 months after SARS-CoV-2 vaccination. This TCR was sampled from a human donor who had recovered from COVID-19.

The CDR3 nucleotides read TGTGCCAGCAGTTACCTGGACAGGGAGGGCGGGGAGCTGTTTTTT. It encodes CASSYLDREGGELFF. The chain recombines TRBV6-1 with TRBJ2-2; D possibly corresponds to TRBD1 (8 bases). V lost 5 bases and J 7 bases, leaving 17 bases between the germline ends. Germline lookup yields CDR1 MNHNS and CDR2 SASEGT. This CDR3 spans 15 amino acids.